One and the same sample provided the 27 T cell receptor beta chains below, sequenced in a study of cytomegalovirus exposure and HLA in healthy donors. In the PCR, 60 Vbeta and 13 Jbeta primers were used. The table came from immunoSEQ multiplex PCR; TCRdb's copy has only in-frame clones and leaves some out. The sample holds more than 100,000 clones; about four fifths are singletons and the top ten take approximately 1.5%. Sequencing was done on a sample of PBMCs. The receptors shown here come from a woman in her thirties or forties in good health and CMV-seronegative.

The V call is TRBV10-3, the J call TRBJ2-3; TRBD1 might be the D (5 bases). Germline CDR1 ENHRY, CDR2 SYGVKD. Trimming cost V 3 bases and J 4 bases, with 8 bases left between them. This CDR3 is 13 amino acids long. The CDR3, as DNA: TGTGCCATCAGTGATTTACAGGCAGATACGCAGTATTTT. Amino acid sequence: CAISDLQADTQYF.

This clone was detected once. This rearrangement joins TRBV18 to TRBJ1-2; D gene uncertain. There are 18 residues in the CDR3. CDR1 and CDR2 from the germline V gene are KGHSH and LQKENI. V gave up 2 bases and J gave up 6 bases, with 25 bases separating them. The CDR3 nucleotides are TGTGCCAGCTCACCAGTTGTGGGCCGTCTCCTTGGATTGCATGGCTACACCTTC. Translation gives CASSPVVGRLLGLHGYTF. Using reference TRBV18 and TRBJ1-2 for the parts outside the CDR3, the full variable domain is NAGVMQNPRHLVRRRGQEARLRCSPMKGHSHVYWYRQLPEEGLKFMVYLQKENIIDESGMPKERFSAEFPKEGPSILRIQQVVRGDSAAYFCASSPVVGRLLGLHGYTFGSGTRLTVV.

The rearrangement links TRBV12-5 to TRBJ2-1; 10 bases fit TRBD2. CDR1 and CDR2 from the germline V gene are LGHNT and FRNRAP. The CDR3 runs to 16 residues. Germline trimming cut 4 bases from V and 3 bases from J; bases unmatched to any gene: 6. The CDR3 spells CASGSPSGGHYNEQFF. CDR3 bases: TGTGCTAGTGGTTCCCCTAGCGGGGGACACTACAATGAGCAGTTCTTC.

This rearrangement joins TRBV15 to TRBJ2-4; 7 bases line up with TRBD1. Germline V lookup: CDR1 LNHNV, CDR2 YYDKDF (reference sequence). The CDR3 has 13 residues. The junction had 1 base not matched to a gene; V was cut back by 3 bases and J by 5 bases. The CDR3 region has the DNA TGTGCCACCAGCAGGGGACAGCAAAACATTCAGTACTTC. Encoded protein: CATSRGQQNIQYF.

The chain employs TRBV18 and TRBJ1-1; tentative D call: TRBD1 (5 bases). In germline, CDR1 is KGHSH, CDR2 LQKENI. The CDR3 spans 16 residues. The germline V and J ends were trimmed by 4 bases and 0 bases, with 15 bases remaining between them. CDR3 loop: CASSRRGAQMNTEAFF. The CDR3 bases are TGTGCCAGCTCACGCCGTGGGGCCCAGATGAACACTGAAGCTTTCTTT.

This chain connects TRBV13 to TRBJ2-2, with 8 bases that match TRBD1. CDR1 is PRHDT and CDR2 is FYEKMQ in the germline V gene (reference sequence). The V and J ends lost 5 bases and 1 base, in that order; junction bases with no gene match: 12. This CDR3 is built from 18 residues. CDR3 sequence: CASSLRLGTGRNTGELFF. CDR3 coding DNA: TGTGCCAGCAGCCTACGGCTGGGGACAGGAAGGAACACCGGGGAGCTGTTTTTT. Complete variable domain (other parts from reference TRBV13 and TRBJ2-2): AAGVIQSPRHLIKEKRETATLKCYPIPRHDTVYWYQQGPGQDPQFLISFYEKMQSDKGSIPDRFSAQQFSDYHSELNMSSLELGDSALYFCASSLRLGTGRNTGELFFGEGSRLTVL.

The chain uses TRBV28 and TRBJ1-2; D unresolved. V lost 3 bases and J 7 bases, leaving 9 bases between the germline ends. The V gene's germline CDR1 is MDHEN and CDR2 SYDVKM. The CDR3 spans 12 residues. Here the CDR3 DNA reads TGTGCCAGCAGTTTCCTGCGCACTGGCTACACCTTC. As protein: CASSFLRTGYTF.

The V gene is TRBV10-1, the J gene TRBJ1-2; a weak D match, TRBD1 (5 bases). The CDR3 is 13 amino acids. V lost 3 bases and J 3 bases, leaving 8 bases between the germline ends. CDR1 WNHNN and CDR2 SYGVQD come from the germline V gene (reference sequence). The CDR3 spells CASSDREDYGYTF. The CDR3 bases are TGCGCCAGCAGTGACAGGGAAGACTATGGCTACACCTTC.

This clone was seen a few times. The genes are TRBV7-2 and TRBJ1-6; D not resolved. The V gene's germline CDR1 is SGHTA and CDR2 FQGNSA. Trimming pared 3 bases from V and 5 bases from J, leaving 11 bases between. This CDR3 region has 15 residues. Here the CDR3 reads CASSFSGSHNSPLHF. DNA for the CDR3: TGTGCCAGCAGCTTCTCAGGTTCACATAATTCACCCCTCCACTTT.

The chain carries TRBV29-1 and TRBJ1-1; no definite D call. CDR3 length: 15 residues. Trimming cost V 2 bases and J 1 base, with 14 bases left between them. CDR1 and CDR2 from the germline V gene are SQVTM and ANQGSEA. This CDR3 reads CSVESTGKPNTEAFF. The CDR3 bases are TGCAGCGTTGAATCAACCGGTAAGCCGAACACTGAAGCTTTCTTT. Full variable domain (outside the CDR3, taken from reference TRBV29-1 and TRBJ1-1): SAVISQKPSRDICQRGTSLTIQCQVDSQVTMMFWYRQQPGQSLTLIATANQGSEATYESGFVIDKFPISRPNLTFSTLTVSNMSPEDSSIYLCSVESTGKPNTEAFFGQGTRLTVV.

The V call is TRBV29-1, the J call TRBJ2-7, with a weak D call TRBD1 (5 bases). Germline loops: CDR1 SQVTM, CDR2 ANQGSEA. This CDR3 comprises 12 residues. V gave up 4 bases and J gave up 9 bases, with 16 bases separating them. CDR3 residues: CSVALRGGGQYF. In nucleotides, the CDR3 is TGCAGCGTTGCGTTAAGGGGCGGCGGGCAGTACTTC.

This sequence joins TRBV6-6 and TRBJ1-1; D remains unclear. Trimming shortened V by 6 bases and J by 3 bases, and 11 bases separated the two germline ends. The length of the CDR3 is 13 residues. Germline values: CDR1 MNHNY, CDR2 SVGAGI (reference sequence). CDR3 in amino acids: CASSHPGYTEAFF. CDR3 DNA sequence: TGTGCCAGCAGCCACCCGGGGTACACTGAAGCTTTCTTT.

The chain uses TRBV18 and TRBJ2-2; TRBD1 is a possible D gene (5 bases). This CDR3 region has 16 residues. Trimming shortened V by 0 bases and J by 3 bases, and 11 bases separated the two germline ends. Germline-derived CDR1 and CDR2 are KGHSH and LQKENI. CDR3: CASSPPMGRDTGELFF. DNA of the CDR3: TGTGCCAGCTCACCACCCATGGGCAGGGACACCGGGGAGCTGTTTTTT.

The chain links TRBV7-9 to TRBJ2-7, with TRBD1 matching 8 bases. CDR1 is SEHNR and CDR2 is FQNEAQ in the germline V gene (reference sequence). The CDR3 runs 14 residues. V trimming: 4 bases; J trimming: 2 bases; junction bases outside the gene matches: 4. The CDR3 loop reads CASSSRTGTYEQYF. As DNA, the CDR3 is TGTGCCAGCAGCTCACGGACAGGGACCTACGAGCAGTACTTC.

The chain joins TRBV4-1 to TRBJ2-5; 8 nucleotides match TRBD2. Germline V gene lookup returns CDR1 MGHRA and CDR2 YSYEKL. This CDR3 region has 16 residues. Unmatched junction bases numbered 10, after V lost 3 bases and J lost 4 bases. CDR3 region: CASSQTRGARGETQYF. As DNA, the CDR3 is TGCGCCAGCAGCCAGACGCGGGGGGCCAGGGGAGAGACCCAGTACTTC.

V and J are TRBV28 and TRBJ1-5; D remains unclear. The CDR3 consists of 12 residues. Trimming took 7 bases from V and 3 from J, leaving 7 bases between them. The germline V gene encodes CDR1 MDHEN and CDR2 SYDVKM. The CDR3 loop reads CASKDTNQPQHF. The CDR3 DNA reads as TGTGCCAGCAAAGACACCAATCAGCCCCAGCATTTT.

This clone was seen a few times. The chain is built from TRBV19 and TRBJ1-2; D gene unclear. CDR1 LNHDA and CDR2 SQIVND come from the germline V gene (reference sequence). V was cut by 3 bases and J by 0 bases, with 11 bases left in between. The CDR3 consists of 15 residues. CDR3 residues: CASSISPTTNYGYTF. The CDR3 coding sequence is TGTGCCAGTAGTATCTCCCCGACAACTAACTATGGCTACACCTTC.

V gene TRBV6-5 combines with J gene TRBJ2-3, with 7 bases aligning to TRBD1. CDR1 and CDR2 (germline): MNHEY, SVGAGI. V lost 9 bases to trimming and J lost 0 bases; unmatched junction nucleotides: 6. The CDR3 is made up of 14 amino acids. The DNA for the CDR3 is TGTGCCAGTGGGACAGTCTCTAGCACAGATACGCAGTATTTT. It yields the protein CASGTVSSTDTQYF.

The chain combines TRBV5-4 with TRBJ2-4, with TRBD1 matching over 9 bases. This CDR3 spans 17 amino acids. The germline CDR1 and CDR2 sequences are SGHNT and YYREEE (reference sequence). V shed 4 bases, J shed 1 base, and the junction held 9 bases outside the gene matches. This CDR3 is CASSLGGQGGAKNIQYF. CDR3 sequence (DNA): TGTGCCAGCAGCCTGGGGGGACAGGGAGGCGCCAAAAACATTCAGTACTTC. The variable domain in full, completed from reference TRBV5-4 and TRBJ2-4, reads ETGVTQSPTHLIKTRGQQVTLRCSSQSGHNTVSWYQQALGQGPQFIFQYYREEENGRGNFPPRFSGLQFPNYSSELNVNALELDDSALYLCASSLGGQGGAKNIQYFGAGTRLSVL.

The CDR3 DNA sequence: TGCGCCAGCAGCCAACCCCGGGACAGGGGAGGCACTGAAGCTTTCTTT. Protein product: CASSQPRDRGGTEAFF. The rearrangement links TRBV4-1 to TRBJ1-1; 10 bases are a match to TRBD1. Germline CDR1 MGHRA, CDR2 YSYEKL. CDR3 length: 16 residues. Trimming cost V 2 bases and J 4 bases; bases outside gene matches: 7.

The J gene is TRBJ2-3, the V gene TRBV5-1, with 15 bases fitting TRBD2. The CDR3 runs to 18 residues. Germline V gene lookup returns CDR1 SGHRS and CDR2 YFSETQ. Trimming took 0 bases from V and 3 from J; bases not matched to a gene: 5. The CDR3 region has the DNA TGCGCCAGCAGCTTGGAGGGACTAGCGGGGGGACCTACAGATACGCAGTATTTT. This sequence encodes CASSLEGLAGGPTDTQYF.

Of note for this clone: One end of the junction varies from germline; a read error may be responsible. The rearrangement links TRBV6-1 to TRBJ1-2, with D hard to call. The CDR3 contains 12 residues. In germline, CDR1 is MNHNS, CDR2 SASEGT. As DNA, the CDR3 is TGTGCCAGCAGTGAGGTAGCCCCAGTACTCCTCTTC. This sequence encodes CASSEVAPVLLF.

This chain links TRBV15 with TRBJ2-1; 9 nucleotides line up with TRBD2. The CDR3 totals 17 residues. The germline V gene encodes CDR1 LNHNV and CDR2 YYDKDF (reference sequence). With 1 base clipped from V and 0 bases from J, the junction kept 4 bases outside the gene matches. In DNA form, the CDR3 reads TGTGCCACCAGCAGAGGGAGGCGGGGGGGCTCCTACAATGAGCAGTTCTTC. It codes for CATSRGRRGGSYNEQFF.

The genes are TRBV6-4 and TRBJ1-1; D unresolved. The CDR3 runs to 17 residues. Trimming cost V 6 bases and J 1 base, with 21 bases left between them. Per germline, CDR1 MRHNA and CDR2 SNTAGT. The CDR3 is CASRRIRERYSNTEAFF. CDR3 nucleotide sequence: TGTGCCAGCAGAAGGATAAGGGAGCGTTACTCGAACACTGAAGCTTTCTTT.

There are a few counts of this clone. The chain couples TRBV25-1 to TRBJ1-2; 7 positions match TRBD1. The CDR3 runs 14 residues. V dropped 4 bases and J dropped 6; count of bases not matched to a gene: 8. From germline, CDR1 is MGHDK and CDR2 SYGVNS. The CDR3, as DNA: TGTGCCAGCAGTGGGACAGGTTCGGTGAATGGCTACACCTTC. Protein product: CASSGTGSVNGYTF.

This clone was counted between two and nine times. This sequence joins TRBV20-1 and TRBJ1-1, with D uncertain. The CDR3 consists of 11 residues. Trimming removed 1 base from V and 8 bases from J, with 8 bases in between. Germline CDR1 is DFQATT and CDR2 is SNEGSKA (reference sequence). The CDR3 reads CSARGGGEAFF. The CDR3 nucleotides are TGCAGTGCTAGAGGGGGAGGAGAAGCTTTCTTT.

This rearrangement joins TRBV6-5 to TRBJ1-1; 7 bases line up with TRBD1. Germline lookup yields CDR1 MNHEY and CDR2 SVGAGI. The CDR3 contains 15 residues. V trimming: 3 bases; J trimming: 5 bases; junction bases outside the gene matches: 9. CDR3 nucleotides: TGTGCCAGCAGTTATTCTACAGGGGTGCGAACTGAAGCTTTCTTT. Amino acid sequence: CASSYSTGVRTEAFF.